The 26 T cell receptor beta chains below come from one sample, sequenced in a study of T cell responses to AZD1222 COVID-19 vaccine. Measured with immunoSEQ multiplex PCR; TCRdb has only the in-frame clones, and not every one. The sample has around 99,000 clones; about 85% are singletons. Source: peripheral blood, taken 28 days after the second AZD1222 dose. These receptor sequences come from an adult who received the AZD1222 COVID-19 vaccine.

This clone was found a few times. The V call is TRBV29-1, the J call TRBJ2-1, with a tentative D call TRBD2 (6 bases). Germline CDR1 reads SQVTM; CDR2 reads ANQGSEA. This CDR3 contains 10 residues. Trimming removed 4 bases at V and 15 bases at J, with 13 bases between. The CDR3 sequence is CSVVGRGLFF. In DNA, the CDR3 is TGCAGCGTTGTGGGGCGGGGTCTGTTCTTC.

J is TRBJ1-5 and V is TRBV4-1, with D possibly matching TRBD1 (5 bases). Germline V CDR1 and CDR2: MGHRA, YSYEKL. CDR3 length: 14 amino acids. Trimming removed 1 base at V and 5 bases at J, with 9 bases between. The CDR3 nucleotides read TGCGCCAGCAGCCAAGTGGGGGGGTATCAGCCCCAGCATTTT. It codes for CASSQVGGYQPQHF.

V is TRBV10-3 and J is TRBJ2-7; 8 nucleotides match TRBD1. This CDR3 has 12 residues. The V gene's germline CDR1 is ENHRY and CDR2 SYGVKD. After removal of 4 bases from V and 5 bases from J, the junction contained 1 base not matched to a gene. The CDR3 DNA is TGTGCCATCAGTGGACAGGGGAACGAGCAGTACTTC. It codes for CAISGQGNEQYF.

The chain recombines TRBV15 with TRBJ1-5, with TRBD1 matching over 9 bases. Germline V gives CDR1 LNHNV, CDR2 YYDKDF (reference sequence). The trim removed 5 bases at V and 0 bases at J, leaving 8 bases unmatched. The CDR3 is made up of 17 amino acids. As DNA, the CDR3 is TGTGCCACCAGCGGAGGGACAGGGCGATATAGCAATCAGCCCCAGCATTTT. Translation gives CATSGGTGRYSNQPQHF.

The chain is built from TRBV7-9 and TRBJ1-5; D not resolved. Trimming pared 1 base from V and 0 bases from J, leaving 10 bases between. This CDR3 comprises 16 residues. Germline-derived CDR1 and CDR2 are SEHNR and FQNEAQ (reference sequence). In DNA form, the CDR3 reads TGTGCCAGCAGCTTAGGCGACACCAATAGCAATCAGCCCCAGCATTTT. This encodes CASSLGDTNSNQPQHF. Combining the CDR3 with reference TRBV7-9 and TRBJ1-5 gives the whole variable domain DTGVSQNPRHKITKRGQNVTFRCDPISEHNRLYWYRQTLGQGPEFLTYFQNEAQLEKSRLLSDRFSAERPKGSFSTLEIQRTEQGDSAMYLCASSLGDTNSNQPQHFGDGTRLSIL.

V gene TRBV19 combines with J gene TRBJ1-2; 8 bases align to TRBD1. The CDR3 runs 15 residues. Germline V gene data show CDR1 as LNHDA and CDR2 as SQIVND (reference sequence). The junction had 7 bases not matched to a gene; V was cut back by 5 bases and J by 2 bases. CDR3 in DNA: TGTGCCAGTAGTTCTCGACAGGGGCAGAACTATGGCTACACCTTC. Translating gives CASSSRQGQNYGYTF.

V is TRBV30 and J is TRBJ2-1; TRBD2 agrees at 9 bases. This CDR3 is built from 13 residues. J was trimmed by 5 bases and V by 7 bases; bases with no gene match: 6. CDR1 is GTSNPN, CDR2 SVGIG, per germline (reference sequence). Here the CDR3 DNA reads TGTGCCTCCACCGGGACTAGCCACAATGAGCAGTTCTTC. It translates to CASTGTSHNEQFF.

The V and J genes are TRBV28 and TRBJ2-3; D might be TRBD1 or TRBD2, each matching 5 bases. V was trimmed by 5 bases and J by 2 bases, leaving 23 bases between them. The length of the CDR3 is 18 residues. Germline CDR1 MDHEN, CDR2 SYDVKM. CDR3 amino acids: CASSGQGLRGIITDTQYF. In DNA form, the CDR3 reads TGTGCCAGCAGTGGGCAGGGCCTCAGAGGGATAATCACAGATACGCAGTATTTT.

The V call is TRBV10-2, the J call TRBJ1-2; TRBD1 agrees at 7 bases. Germline V CDR1 and CDR2: WSHSY, SAAADI. The CDR3 has 14 amino acids. The V segment lost 5 bases and the J segment 4 bases; nucleotides outside the gene matches: 7. CDR3 nucleotide sequence: TGCGCCAGCAGTTCTGGCGGGACAGCCTATGGCTACACCTTC. Its translation: CASSSGGTAYGYTF.

This chain joins TRBV27 and TRBJ2-2; D uncertain. The germline V and J ends were trimmed by 5 bases and 5 bases, with 9 bases remaining between them. The CDR3 spans 13 residues. Germline-derived CDR1 and CDR2 are MNHEY and SMNVEV (reference sequence). DNA of the CDR3: TGTGCCAGCAGTGCCCAAGATACCGGGGAGCTGTTTTTT. Protein sequence: CASSAQDTGELFF.

This chain connects TRBV12-3 or TRBV12-4 to TRBJ1-2, with 7 bases fitting TRBD1. The junction had 8 bases not matched to a gene; V was cut back by 6 bases and J by 7 bases. CDR3 length: 13 residues. The CDR3 DNA sequence: TGTGCCAGCAGCCAACAGGGGATTGGTGGCTACACCTTC. Translated, it gives CASSQQGIGGYTF.

The chain joins TRBV7-2 to TRBJ1-5, with a possible D match to TRBD1 (5 bases). In germline, CDR1 is SGHTA, CDR2 FQGNSA. Trimming removed 3 bases from V and 3 bases from J, with 15 bases in between. The CDR3 consists of 16 residues. The CDR3 nucleotides are TGTGCCAGCAGCTTGGGGGGGATCGCCCTCAATCAGCCCCAGCATTTT. Protein product: CASSLGGIALNQPQHF.

The chain is built from TRBV27 and TRBJ2-7, with D possibly called TRBD1 or TRBD2 (5 bases each). This CDR3 is 15 amino acids long. Deletions cut 6 bases from V and 2 bases from J, with 17 bases between. Germline assignment: CDR1 MNHEY and CDR2 SMNVEV (reference sequence). CDR3 sequence reads: CASSAGTRAAYEQYF. The CDR3 DNA reads TGTGCCAGCAGCGCCGGGACGAGAGCCGCCTACGAGCAGTACTTC.

J is TRBJ2-7 and V is TRBV7-2; 10 nucleotides match TRBD1. V trimming: 6 bases; J trimming: 3 bases; junction bases outside the gene matches: 8. Germline V gives CDR1 SGHTA, CDR2 FQGNSA. This CDR3 is 15 amino acids long. CDR3 loop: CASSPRGQGYYEQYF. The DNA for the CDR3 is TGTGCCAGCAGTCCTCGGGGACAGGGGTACTACGAGCAGTACTTC. The full variable domain, in which reference TRBV7-2 and TRBJ2-7 provide the parts outside the CDR3, is GAGVSQSPSNKVTEKGKDVELRCDPISGHTALYWYRQSLGQGLEFLIYFQGNSAPDKSGLPSDRFSAERTGGSVSTLTIQRTQQEDSAVYLCASSPRGQGYYEQYFGPGTRLTVT.

This chain links TRBV4-1 with TRBJ1-4; the D is unclear. There are 15 residues in the CDR3. Trimming took 4 bases from V and 5 from J, leaving 14 bases between them. In germline, CDR1 is MGHRA, CDR2 YSYEKL. The chain's CDR3 is CASSRYSEENEKLFF. The CDR3, as DNA: TGCGCCAGCAGCCGATACTCGGAAGAGAATGAAAAACTGTTTTTT.

In this sample, this clone turned up a few times. This chain joins TRBV6-2 or TRBV6-3 and TRBJ1-2; TRBD1 aligns across 8 bases. Germline CDR1 and CDR2: MNHEY and SVGEGT. Trimming cost V 2 bases and J 6 bases; bases outside gene matches: 5. The CDR3 consists of 14 residues. The DNA for the CDR3 is TGTGCCAGCAGTTACCGAGTGACAGGGGATGGCTACACCTTC. Protein product: CASSYRVTGDGYTF.

This clone was observed a single time. The rearrangement uses TRBV29-1 and TRBJ1-3, with TRBD1 as a possible D gene (5 bases). Germline CDR1 is SQVTM and CDR2 is ANQGSEA. Trimming left V 4 bases short and J 4 bases short, with 11 bases between. The CDR3 contains 13 residues. The CDR3 reads CSVGGTGGNTIYF. CDR3 DNA sequence: TGCAGCGTTGGGGGGACCGGGGGAAACACCATATATTTT.

The gene calls are TRBV6-2 or TRBV6-3 and TRBJ1-2; D is perhaps TRBD1 (5 bases). The CDR3 runs to 16 residues. Trimming stripped 2 bases from V and 4 bases from J, with 17 bases between. Per germline, CDR1 MNHEY and CDR2 SVGEGT. CDR3 DNA: TGTGCCAGCAGTTACGGGAGGAGGGGTTCGGGCTATGGCTACACCTTC. As protein: CASSYGRRGSGYGYTF.

This clone has a single count. The rearrangement links TRBV12-5 to TRBJ2-3; D ambiguous. The CDR3 sequence is 16 residues long. Trimming cost V 9 bases and J 2 bases, with 21 bases left between them. Germline CDR1 reads LGHNT; CDR2 reads FRNRAP. CDR3 DNA: TGTGCTAGCATTCGTCAAGCGTTCGACTTCACAGATACGCAGTATTTT. Amino acid sequence: CASIRQAFDFTDTQYF.

This sequence joins TRBV30 and TRBJ1-2; no reliable D call. V was shortened by 0 bases and J by 8 bases, with 13 bases between the two germline ends. The germline gives CDR1 GTSNPN, CDR2 SVGIG (reference sequence). The length of the CDR3 is 13 residues. The CDR3 region is CAWSVRHQGGYTF. CDR3 nucleotides: TGTGCCTGGAGTGTGAGGCATCAAGGGGGCTACACCTTC.

The rearrangement links TRBV2 to TRBJ1-6; the D is unclear. Germline CDR1 is SNHLY and CDR2 is FYNNEI. Trimming shortened V by 6 bases and J by 5 bases, and 8 bases separated the two germline ends. CDR3 size: 13 residues. For the CDR3, the DNA is TGTGCCAGCAGAACAGAGAATAATTCACCCCTCCACTTT. Translation gives CASRTENNSPLHF.

The chain carries TRBV18 and TRBJ1-2, with D perhaps TRBD1 (6 bases). Germline V gives CDR1 KGHSH, CDR2 LQKENI. The CDR3 is 15 residues long. V was clipped by 3 bases and J by 4 bases, with 15 bases between them. CDR3 region: CASSPLGADSYGYTF. The CDR3 DNA is TGTGCCAGCTCACCTCTCGGGGCGGACAGCTATGGCTACACCTTC. The whole variable domain, remainder taken from reference TRBV18 and TRBJ1-2, is NAGVMQNPRHLVRRRGQEARLRCSPMKGHSHVYWYRQLPEEGLKFMVYLQKENIIDESGMPKERFSAEFPKEGPSILRIQQVVRGDSAAYFCASSPLGADSYGYTFGSGTRLTVV.

The gene calls are TRBV7-9 and TRBJ2-5; D possibly corresponds to TRBD1 (5 bases). Germline V gene data show CDR1 as SEHNR and CDR2 as FQNEAQ (reference sequence). The CDR3 runs 12 residues. V lost 5 bases and J lost 1, with 5 bases in between. In nucleotides, the CDR3 is TGTGCCAGCAGCCAGGGCCAAGAGACCCAGTACTTC. Translated, it gives CASSQGQETQYF.

This clone was picked up one time. The gene calls are TRBV19 and TRBJ2-4; D unresolved. V dropped 5 bases and J dropped 3 bases, with 5 bases sitting between them. The CDR3 sequence is 12 residues long. Looked up from germline, CDR1 is LNHDA and CDR2 is SQIVND (reference sequence). The CDR3 DNA reads as TGTGCCAGTAGTTTGGTCAAAAACATTCAGTACTTC. Protein product: CASSLVKNIQYF. Full variable domain (remainder filled in from reference TRBV19 and TRBJ2-4): DGGITQSPKYLFRKEGQNVTLSCEQNLNHDAMYWYRQDPGQGLRLIYYSQIVNDFQKGDIAEGYSVSREKKESFPLTVTSAQKNPTAFYLCASSLVKNIQYFGAGTRLSVL.

The chain uses TRBV19 and TRBJ1-1, with D maybe TRBD1 (5 bases). CDR1 LNHDA and CDR2 SQIVND come from the germline V gene (reference sequence). The CDR3 has 13 amino acids. V lost 5 bases and J lost 6, with 13 bases in between. CDR3 sequence: CASSPWAGSEAFF. The CDR3 bases are TGTGCCAGTAGTCCCTGGGCAGGGTCTGAAGCTTTCTTT.

The J gene is TRBJ2-7, the V gene TRBV6-5, with D hard to call. CDR3 size: 13 residues. V lost 5 bases, J lost 2 bases, and 10 bases lay in between. Looked up from germline, CDR1 is MNHEY and CDR2 is SVGAGI. The CDR3 DNA follows: TGTGCCAGCAGTCCCGCTATAACCTACGAGCAGTACTTC. Translation gives CASSPAITYEQYF.